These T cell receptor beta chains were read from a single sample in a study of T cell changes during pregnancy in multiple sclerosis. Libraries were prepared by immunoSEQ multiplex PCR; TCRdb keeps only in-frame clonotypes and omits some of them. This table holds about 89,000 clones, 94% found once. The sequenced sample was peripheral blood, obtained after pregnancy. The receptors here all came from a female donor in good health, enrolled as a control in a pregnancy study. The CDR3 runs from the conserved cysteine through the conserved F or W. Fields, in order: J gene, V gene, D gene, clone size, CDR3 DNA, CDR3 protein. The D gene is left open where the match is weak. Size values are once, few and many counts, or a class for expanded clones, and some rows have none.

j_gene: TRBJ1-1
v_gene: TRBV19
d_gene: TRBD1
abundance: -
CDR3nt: TGTGCCAGTACCCTGACAGGGGGGAAAGCTTTCTTT
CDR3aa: CASTLTGGKAFF

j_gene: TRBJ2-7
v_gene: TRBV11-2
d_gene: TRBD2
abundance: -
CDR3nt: TGTGCCAGCAGCTTAGATTCAGCTAGCGGCTACGAGCAGTACTTC
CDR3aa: CASSLDSASGYEQYF

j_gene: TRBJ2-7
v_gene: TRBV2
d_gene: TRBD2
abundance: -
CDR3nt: TGTGCCGGCGGACTAGCCGGTAGCTCCTACGAGCAGTACTTC
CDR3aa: CAGGLAGSSYEQYF

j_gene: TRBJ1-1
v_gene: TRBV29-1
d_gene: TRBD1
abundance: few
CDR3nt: TGCAGCGCGGGACAGGGCACTGAAGCTTTCTTT
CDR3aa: CSAGQGTEAFF

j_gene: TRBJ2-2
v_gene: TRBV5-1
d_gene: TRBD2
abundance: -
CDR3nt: TGCGCCAGCAGCTTAGCCGGGATCGCGGGAGGGCATACCGGGGAGCTGTTTTTT
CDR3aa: CASSLAGIAGGHTGELFF

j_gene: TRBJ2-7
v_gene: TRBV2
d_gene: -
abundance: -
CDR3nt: TGTGCCAGCGCTACGGGAGTGGGCTACGAGCAGTACTTC
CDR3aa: CASATGVGYEQYF

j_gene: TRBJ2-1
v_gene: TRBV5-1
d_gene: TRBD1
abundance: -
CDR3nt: TGCGCCAGCAGCTTAAACAGGGGGCGCTTTGAGGATGAGCAGTTCTTC
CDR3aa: CASSLNRGRFEDEQFF

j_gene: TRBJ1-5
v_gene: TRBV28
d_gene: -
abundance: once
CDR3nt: TGTGCCAGCAGTTTAGGGAGGCTGGCGAGCAATCAGCCCCAGCATTTT
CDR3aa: CASSLGRLASNQPQHF

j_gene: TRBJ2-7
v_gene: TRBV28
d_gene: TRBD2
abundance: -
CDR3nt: TGTGCCAGCAGTTTCGTTAGCGGGACCTACGAGCAGTACTTC
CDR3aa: CASSFVSGTYEQYF

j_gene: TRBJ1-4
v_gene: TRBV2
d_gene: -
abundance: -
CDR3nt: TGTGCCAGCAGGGCGGACAGCAAGAGTGAAAAACTGTTTTTT
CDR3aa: CASRADSKSEKLFF